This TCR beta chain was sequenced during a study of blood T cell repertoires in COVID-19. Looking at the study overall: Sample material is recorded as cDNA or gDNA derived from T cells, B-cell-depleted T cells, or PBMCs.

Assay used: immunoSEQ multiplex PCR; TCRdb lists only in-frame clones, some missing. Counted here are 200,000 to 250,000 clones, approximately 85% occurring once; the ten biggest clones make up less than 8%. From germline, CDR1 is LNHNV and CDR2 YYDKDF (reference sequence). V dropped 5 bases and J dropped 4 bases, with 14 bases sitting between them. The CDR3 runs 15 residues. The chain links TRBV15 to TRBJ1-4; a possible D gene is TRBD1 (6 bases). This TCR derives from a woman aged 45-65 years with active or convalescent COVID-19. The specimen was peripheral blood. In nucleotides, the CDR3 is TGTGCCACCAGCGGACCGACAGGCCTTAATGAAAAACTGTTTTTT. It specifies CATSGPTGLNEKLFF.